One and the same sample provided the 11 T cell receptor beta chains below, sequenced in a study of blood T cell repertoires in COVID-19. Sequencing used immunoSEQ multiplex PCR; TCRdb keeps in-frame clones, though not all of them. The sample records about 200,000 clones, 89% being singletons. Sequencing used PBMCs or T cells enriched from blood (not recorded which). The receptors derive from a woman aged 18-35 years who had recovered from COVID-19.

The chain links TRBV11-2 to TRBJ2-1; D remains unclear. With 0 bases removed from V and 0 bases from J, the gap between germline ends came to 12 bases. The CDR3 has 17 amino acids. Germline V gives CDR1 SGHAT, CDR2 FQNNGV. This CDR3 reads CASSLESDPSSYNEQFF. The CDR3 DNA sequence: TGTGCCAGCAGCTTAGAGTCTGATCCGAGCTCCTACAATGAGCAGTTCTTC.

This chain links TRBV18 with TRBJ1-4; 7 bases align to TRBD1. CDR3 size: 17 residues. Trimming at V came to 6 bases and at J to 3 bases, leaving 13 bases not matched to a gene. Germline CDR1 and CDR2: KGHSH and LQKENI. CDR3 loop: CASSSTGWAVANEKLFF. The CDR3 DNA follows: TGTGCCAGCTCTTCGACAGGGTGGGCCGTGGCTAATGAAAAACTGTTTTTT.

This clone has only a few counts. CDR3 nucleotide sequence: TGTGCCAGCAGCGCCGGACAGGGGGGCTACAATGAGCAGTTCTTC. This codes for CASSAGQGGYNEQFF. The rearrangement uses TRBV7-9 and TRBJ2-1; 10 bases map to TRBD1. J lost 3 bases, V lost 5 bases, and 4 bases had no gene match. Germline values: CDR1 SEHNR, CDR2 FQNEAQ (reference sequence). There are 15 residues in the CDR3.

This clone has just one count. The chain recombines TRBV27 with TRBJ2-5; unclear D gene. Germline V lookup: CDR1 MNHEY, CDR2 SMNVEV (reference sequence). This CDR3 region has 14 residues. V was pared by 8 bases and J by 7 bases, with 20 bases between. Written as DNA, the CDR3 is TGTGCCAGCGGAAGTCCTGATCCGTCGGGGACCCAGTACTTC. Protein: CASGSPDPSGTQYF.

The V call is TRBV28, the J call TRBJ1-4; D is ambiguous. The V gene lost 1 base and the J gene lost 5 bases, with 8 bases spanning the gap. CDR1 MDHEN and CDR2 SYDVKM come from the germline V gene. CDR3 length equals 14 residues. CDR3 protein: CASSLLMGNEKLFF. DNA for the CDR3: TGTGCCAGCAGTTTATTGATGGGCAATGAAAAACTGTTTTTT. The entire variable domain, with the rest obtained from reference TRBV28 and TRBJ1-4, is as follows: DVKVTQSSRYLVKRTGEKVFLECVQDMDHENMFWYRQDPGLGLRLIYFSYDVKMKEKGDIPEGYSVSREKKERFSLILESASTNQTSMYLCASSLLMGNEKLFFGSGTQLSVL.

The chain employs TRBV19 and TRBJ1-3; D is perhaps TRBD1 (6 bases). The CDR3 is 14 residues long. The germline V gene encodes CDR1 LNHDA and CDR2 SQIVND (reference sequence). Trimming pared 10 bases from V and 4 bases from J, leaving 17 bases between. In DNA form, the CDR3 reads TGTGCCACCGCAGGGGTAGTCTCCGGAAACACCATATATTTT. Translating it yields CATAGVVSGNTIYF.

The J gene is TRBJ1-2, the V gene TRBV4-1; D is uncertain. Looked up from germline, CDR1 is MGHRA and CDR2 is YSYEKL. This CDR3 region has 19 residues. Trimming took off 0 bases at V and 7 bases at J, with 27 bases between the two ends. The CDR3 reads CASSQEPLKDGLLRGGYTF. The CDR3 nucleotides read TGCGCCAGCAGCCAAGAACCCCTCAAAGACGGCCTCCTTAGAGGTGGCTACACCTTC.

The chain combines TRBV28 with TRBJ1-4; D remains ambiguous. The CDR3 runs 15 residues. Germline V gene sequence: CDR1 MDHEN, CDR2 SYDVKM. Trimming removed 4 bases at V and 0 bases at J, with 9 bases between. CDR3 nucleotide sequence: TGTGCCAGCAGTTCACATACCCCAACTAATGAAAAACTGTTTTTT. Encoded protein: CASSSHTPTNEKLFF.

V usage is TRBV6-5 and J usage is TRBJ1-3; TRBD1 is a possible D gene (6 bases). The CDR3 length is 13 residues. The V end was cut by 6 bases, the J end by 5 bases, with 11 bases between. The V gene's germline CDR1 is MNHEY and CDR2 SVGAGI. The CDR3: CASREGGRNTIYF. In DNA, the CDR3 is TGTGCCAGCAGGGAGGGGGGGCGAAACACCATATATTTT.

The chain uses TRBV7-9 and TRBJ1-2; D is perhaps TRBD1 (5 bases). Germline lookup yields CDR1 SEHNR and CDR2 FQNEAQ (reference sequence). The CDR3 has 14 residues. Trimming stripped 0 bases from V and 4 bases from J, with 9 bases between. The CDR3 bases are TGTGCCAGCAGCTTAGCGGTGGGGCTCTATGGCTACACCTTC. Protein sequence: CASSLAVGLYGYTF.

This clone was seen a single time. CDR3 sequence (DNA): TGTGCCAGTAACAAGATGAACACTGAAGCTTTCTTT. This sequence encodes CASNKMNTEAFF. V gene TRBV2 combines with J gene TRBJ1-1; D is ambiguous. The CDR3 is made up of 12 amino acids. The V gene lost 9 bases and the J gene lost 0 bases, with 8 bases spanning the gap. CDR1 is SNHLY and CDR2 is FYNNEI in the germline V gene.